This is a list of T cell receptor beta chains from one sample in a study of blood T cell repertoires in COVID-19. The protocol was immunoSEQ multiplex PCR, while the TCRdb copy is restricted to in-frame clones and leaves out a portion. The data show under 250,000 clones, less than 90% seen once. Source material: peripheral blood. The receptors derive from a woman aged 55-70 years who had recovered from COVID-19. Both conserved end residues are part of each CDR3. D genes are given only for firm matches. Expanded clones get a size class; other rows say once, few or many, or leave the size out.

j_call cdr3_length v_call clone_size d_call cdr3_nt cdr3_aa
TRBJ2-5 17 TRBV3-1/TRBV3-2 - TRBD2 TGTGCCAGCAGCCAACCCCTAGCGGGGAGGTTCCAAGAGACCCAGTACTTC CASSQPLAGRFQETQYF
TRBJ1-1 16 TRBV13 - - TGTGCCAGCAGCTTCGGGGACCGGGGGCGGGGGACTGAAGCTTTCTTT CASSFGDRGRGTEAFF
TRBJ2-6 14 TRBV13 once - TGTGCCAGCAGTTTCCTCTCTGGGGCCAACGTCCTGACTTTC CASSFLSGANVLTF
TRBJ1-2 15 TRBV19 - - TGTGCCAGTAGATCAGGACGGGGAGCTAACTATGGCTACACCTTC CASRSGRGANYGYTF
TRBJ1-4 15 TRBV2 - TRBD1 TGTGCCAGCAGTTTCGGAGGGGGCGGTAAGGAAAAACTGTTTTTT CASSFGGGGKEKLFF
TRBJ2-1 15 TRBV14 - - TGTGCCAGCAGCCGCACCGGGACATGGGGCCGTGAGCAGTTCTTC CASSRTGTWGREQFF
TRBJ2-1 13 TRBV18 - - TGTGCCAGCTCATCGATGACAGACAATGAGCAGTTCTTC CASSSMTDNEQFF
TRBJ2-1 12 TRBV18 - TRBD1 TGTGCCAGCTCACCTACGGGGACAGACCAGTTCTTC CASSPTGTDQFF
TRBJ2-7 16 TRBV5-1 - - TGCGCCAGCAGCCCTCTGACAGAGATGATCGACTACGAGCAGTACTTC CASSPLTEMIDYEQYF
TRBJ1-3 12 TRBV30 - - TGTGCCTGGAGTGTTTCAGGGGCCGCCATATATTTT CAWSVSGAAIYF
TRBJ2-5 13 TRBV11-3 - - TGTGCCAGCAGCTTAGGACAGCAAGAGACCCAGTACTTC CASSLGQQETQYF
TRBJ2-7 15 TRBV5-1 - TRBD1 TGCGCCAGCAGCCTGACTCAGGGGGCGATGGGCGAGCAGTACTTC CASSLTQGAMGEQYF
TRBJ2-7 16 TRBV19 - TRBD1 TGTGCCAGTAGTACCCTACCGGGACAGGGAGACTACGAGCAGTACTTC CASSTLPGQGDYEQYF
TRBJ1-1 13 TRBV12-3/TRBV12-4 - - TGTGCCAGCAGGCTGACACTGAACACTGAAGCTTTCTTT CASRLTLNTEAFF
TRBJ1-1 13 TRBV5-4 - - TGTGCCAGCAGCTTCGCAGGAGGCACTGAAGCTTTCTTT CASSFAGGTEAFF
TRBJ2-3 13 TRBV30 - - TGTGCCTGGAGTGGAGGCGGGGCAGATACGCAGTATTTT CAWSGGGADTQYF
TRBJ2-5 15 TRBV7-8 once - TGTGCCAGCAGCTTAAATCAGGGGTCAGGCGAGACCCAGTACTTC CASSLNQGSGETQYF
TRBJ1-6 13 TRBV11-2 - - TGTGCCAGCGCCCGGGACTATAATTCACCCCTCCACTTT CASARDYNSPLHF
TRBJ2-1 15 TRBV6-5 - - TGTGCCAGCAGTTACGAGGACAGTGCGTACAATGAGCAGTTCTTC CASSYEDSAYNEQFF
TRBJ2-7 15 TRBV2 many TRBD1 TGTGCCAGCACTCCCGACAGGGGGACTACCTACGAGCAGTACTTC CASTPDRGTTYEQYF
TRBJ2-7 11 TRBV30 - - TGTGCCTGTCCCCCGGCGGGCGAGCAGTACTTC CACPPAGEQYF
TRBJ1-1 10 TRBV2 - - TGTGCCAGCAGTCTCAGGGTGGCTTTCTTT CASSLRVAFF
TRBJ2-2 12 TRBV5-1 - - TGCGCCAGCCAGAGGGGGACCGGGGAGCTGTTTTTT CASQRGTGELFF
TRBJ1-1 13 TRBV7-3 - - TGTGCCAGCAGCTTTAACAGGGAGACTGAAGCTTTCTTT CASSFNRETEAFF